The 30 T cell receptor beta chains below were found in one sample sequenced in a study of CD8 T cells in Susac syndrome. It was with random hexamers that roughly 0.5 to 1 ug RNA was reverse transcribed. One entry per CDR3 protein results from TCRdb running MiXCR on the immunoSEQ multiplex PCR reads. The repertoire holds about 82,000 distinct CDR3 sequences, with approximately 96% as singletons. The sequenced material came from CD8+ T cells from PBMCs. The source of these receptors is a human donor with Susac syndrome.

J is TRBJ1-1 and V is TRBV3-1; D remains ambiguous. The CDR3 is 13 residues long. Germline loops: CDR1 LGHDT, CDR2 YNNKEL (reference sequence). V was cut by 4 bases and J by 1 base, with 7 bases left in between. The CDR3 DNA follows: TGTGCCAGCAGCCTTACAGAGAACACTGAAGCTTTCTTT. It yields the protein CASSLTENTEAFF.

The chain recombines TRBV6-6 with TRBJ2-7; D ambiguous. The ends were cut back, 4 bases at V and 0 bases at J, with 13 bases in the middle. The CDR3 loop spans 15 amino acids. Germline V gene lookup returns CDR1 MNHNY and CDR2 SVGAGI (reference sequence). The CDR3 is CASSSPTLNSYEQYF. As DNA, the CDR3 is TGTGCCAGCAGTTCCCCGACGTTGAACTCCTACGAGCAGTACTTC.

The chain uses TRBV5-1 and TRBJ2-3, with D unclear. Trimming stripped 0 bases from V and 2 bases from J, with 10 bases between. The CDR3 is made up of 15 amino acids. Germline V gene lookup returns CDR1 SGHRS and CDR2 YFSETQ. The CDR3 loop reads CASSLELASTDTQYF. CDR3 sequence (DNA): TGCGCCAGCAGCTTGGAACTGGCGTCCACAGATACGCAGTATTTT.

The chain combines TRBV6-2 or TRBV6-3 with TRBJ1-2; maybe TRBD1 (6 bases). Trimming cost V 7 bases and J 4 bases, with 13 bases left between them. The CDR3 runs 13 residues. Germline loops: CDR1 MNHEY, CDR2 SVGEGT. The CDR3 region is CASTDDRTYGYTF. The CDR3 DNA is TGTGCCAGCACCGACGACAGGACCTATGGCTACACCTTC.

For the CDR3, the DNA is TGTGCCAGCAGCCAAGATTCAGTCGAAATCTCTGGGGCCAACGTCCTGACTTTC. Protein: CASSQDSVEISGANVLTF. The chain carries TRBV14 and TRBJ2-6; D ambiguous. Germline assignment: CDR1 SGHDN and CDR2 FVKESK. The CDR3 runs 18 residues. The V end lost 0 bases, the J end lost 0 bases, and 12 bases lay between the germline ends.

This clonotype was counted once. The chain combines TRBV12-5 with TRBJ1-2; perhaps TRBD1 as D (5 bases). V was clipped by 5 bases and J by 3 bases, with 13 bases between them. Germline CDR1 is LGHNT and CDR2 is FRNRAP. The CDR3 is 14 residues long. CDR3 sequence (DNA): TGTGCTAGTGGTCCAGGACAACCCGACTATGGCTACACCTTC. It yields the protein CASGPGQPDYGYTF. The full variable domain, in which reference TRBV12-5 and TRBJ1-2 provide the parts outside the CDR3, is DARVTQTPRHKVTEMGQEVTMRCQPILGHNTVFWYRQTMMQGLELLAYFRNRAPLDDSGMPKDRFSAEMPDATLATLKIQPSEPRDSAVYFCASGPGQPDYGYTFGSGTRLTVV.

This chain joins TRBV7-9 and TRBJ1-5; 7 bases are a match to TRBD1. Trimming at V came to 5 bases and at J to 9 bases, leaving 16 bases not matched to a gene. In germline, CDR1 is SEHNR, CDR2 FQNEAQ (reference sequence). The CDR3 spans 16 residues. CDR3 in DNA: TGTGCCAGCAGCACTAGCGCCGGGACAGAACTCGGGCCCCAGCATTTT. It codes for CASSTSAGTELGPQHF.

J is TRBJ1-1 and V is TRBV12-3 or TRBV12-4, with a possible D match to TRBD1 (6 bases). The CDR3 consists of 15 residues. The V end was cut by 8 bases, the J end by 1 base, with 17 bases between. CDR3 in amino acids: CASHGTDRQNTEAFF. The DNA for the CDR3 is TGTGCCAGCCACGGGACGGACAGACAGAACACTGAAGCTTTCTTT.

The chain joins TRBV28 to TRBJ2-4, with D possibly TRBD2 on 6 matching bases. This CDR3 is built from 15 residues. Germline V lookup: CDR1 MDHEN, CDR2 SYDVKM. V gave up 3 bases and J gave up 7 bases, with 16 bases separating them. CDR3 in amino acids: CASSLGGPQRNIQYF. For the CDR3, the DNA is TGTGCCAGCAGTTTGGGAGGCCCCCAGCGGAACATTCAGTACTTC.

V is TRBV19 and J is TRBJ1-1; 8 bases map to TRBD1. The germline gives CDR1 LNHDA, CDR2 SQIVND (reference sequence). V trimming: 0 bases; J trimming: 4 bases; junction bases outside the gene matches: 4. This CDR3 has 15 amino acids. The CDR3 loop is CASSIEAGGFTEAFF. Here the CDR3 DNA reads TGTGCCAGTAGTATAGAGGCAGGGGGCTTCACTGAAGCTTTCTTT.

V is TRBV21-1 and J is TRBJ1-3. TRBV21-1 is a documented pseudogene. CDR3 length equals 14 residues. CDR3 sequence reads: CASSKQSSGNTIYF. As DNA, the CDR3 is TGTGCCAGCAGCAAACAGAGCTCTGGAAACACCATATATTTT.

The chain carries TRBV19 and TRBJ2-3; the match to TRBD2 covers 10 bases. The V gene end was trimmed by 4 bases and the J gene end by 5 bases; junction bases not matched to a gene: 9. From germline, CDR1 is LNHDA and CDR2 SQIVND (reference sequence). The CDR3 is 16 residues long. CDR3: CASSTQPGLAIDTQYF. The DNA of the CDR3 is TGTGCCAGTAGTACTCAGCCGGGACTAGCGATAGATACGCAGTATTTT.

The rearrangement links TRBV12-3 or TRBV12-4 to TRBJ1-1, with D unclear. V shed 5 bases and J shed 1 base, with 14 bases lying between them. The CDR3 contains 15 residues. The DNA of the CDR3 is TGTGCCAGCAGTCCCCGAATAGGTGCGAACACTGAAGCTTTCTTT. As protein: CASSPRIGANTEAFF.

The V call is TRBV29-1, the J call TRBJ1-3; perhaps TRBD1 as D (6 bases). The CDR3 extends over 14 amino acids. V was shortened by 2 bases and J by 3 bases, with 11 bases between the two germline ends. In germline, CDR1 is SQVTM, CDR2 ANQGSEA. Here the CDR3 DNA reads TGCAGCGTTGAAACCCCACAGGGTGGAAACACCATATATTTT. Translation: CSVETPQGGNTIYF.

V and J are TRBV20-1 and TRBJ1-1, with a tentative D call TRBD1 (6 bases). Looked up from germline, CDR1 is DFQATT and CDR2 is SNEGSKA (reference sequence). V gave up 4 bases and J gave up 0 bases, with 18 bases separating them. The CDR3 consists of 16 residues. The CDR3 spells CSAIPGTSTMNTEAFF. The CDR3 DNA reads TGCAGTGCTATTCCCGGGACATCCACTATGAACACTGAAGCTTTCTTT.

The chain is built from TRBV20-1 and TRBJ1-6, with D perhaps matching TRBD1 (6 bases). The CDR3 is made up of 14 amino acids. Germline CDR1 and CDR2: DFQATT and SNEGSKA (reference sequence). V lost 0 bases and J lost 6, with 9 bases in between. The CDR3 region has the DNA TGCAGTGCTAGAGATCAGGGGAGTAATTCACCCCTCCACTTT. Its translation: CSARDQGSNSPLHF.

CDR3 bases: TGTGCCAGCAGTGGGACAGGGGGTGACACTGAAGCTTTCTTT. Protein: CASSGTGGDTEAFF. The chain is built from TRBV2 and TRBJ1-1; 10 bases map to TRBD1. V dropped 4 bases and J dropped 3; count of bases not matched to a gene: 2. CDR1 and CDR2 from the germline V gene are SNHLY and FYNNEI. CDR3 length equals 14 residues.

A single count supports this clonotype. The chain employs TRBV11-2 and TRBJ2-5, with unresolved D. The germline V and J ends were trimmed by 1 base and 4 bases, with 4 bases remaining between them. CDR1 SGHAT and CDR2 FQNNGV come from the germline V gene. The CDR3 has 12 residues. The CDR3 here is CASSLAPETQYF. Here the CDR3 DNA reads TGTGCCAGCAGCTTAGCCCCAGAGACCCAGTACTTC.

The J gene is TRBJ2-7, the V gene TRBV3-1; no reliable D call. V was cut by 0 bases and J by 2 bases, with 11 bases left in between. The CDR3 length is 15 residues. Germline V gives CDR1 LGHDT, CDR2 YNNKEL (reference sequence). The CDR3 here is CASSQDLGPTYEQYF. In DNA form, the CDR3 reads TGTGCCAGCAGCCAAGATTTAGGGCCTACCTACGAGCAGTACTTC.

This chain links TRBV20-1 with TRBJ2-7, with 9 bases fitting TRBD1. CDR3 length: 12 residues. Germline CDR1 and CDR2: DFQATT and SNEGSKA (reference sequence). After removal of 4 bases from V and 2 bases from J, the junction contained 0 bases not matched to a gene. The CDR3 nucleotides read TGCAGTGCTAACAGGGGGCCCTACGAGCAGTACTTC. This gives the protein CSANRGPYEQYF.

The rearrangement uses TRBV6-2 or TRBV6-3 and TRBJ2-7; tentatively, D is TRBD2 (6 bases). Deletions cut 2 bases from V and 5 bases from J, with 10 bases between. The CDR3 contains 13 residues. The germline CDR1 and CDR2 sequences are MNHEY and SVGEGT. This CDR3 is CASSYLPGDEQYF. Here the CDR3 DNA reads TGTGCCAGCAGTTACCTACCGGGGGACGAGCAGTACTTC.

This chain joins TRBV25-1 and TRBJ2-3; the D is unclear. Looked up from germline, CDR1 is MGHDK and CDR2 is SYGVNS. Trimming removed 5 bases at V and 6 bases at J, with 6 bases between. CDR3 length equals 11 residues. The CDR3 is CASSNGDTQYF. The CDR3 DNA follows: TGTGCCAGCAGTAACGGCGATACGCAGTATTTT.

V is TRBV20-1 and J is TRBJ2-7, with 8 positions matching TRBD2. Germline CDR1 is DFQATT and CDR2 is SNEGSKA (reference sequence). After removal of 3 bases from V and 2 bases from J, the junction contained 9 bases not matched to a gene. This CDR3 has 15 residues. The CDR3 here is CSASREGGDPYEQYF. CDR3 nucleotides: TGCAGTGCTAGCCGGGAGGGGGGGGATCCCTACGAGCAGTACTTC.

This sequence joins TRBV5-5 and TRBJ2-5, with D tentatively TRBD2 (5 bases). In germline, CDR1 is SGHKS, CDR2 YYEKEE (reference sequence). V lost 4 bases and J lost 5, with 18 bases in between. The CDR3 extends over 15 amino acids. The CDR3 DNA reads TGTGCCAGCAGCCTCGGGAACCTTCAAGGGGAGACCCAGTACTTC. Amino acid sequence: CASSLGNLQGETQYF.

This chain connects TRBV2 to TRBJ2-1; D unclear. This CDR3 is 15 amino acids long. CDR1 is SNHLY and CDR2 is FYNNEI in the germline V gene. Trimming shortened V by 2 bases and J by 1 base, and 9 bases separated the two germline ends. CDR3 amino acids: CASSELTRSYNEQFF. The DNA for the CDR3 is TGTGCCAGCAGTGAACTAACCCGTTCCTACAATGAGCAGTTCTTC. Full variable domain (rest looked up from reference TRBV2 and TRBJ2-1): EPEVTQTPSHQVTQMGQEVILRCVPISNHLYFYWYRQILGQKVEFLVSFYNNEISEKSEIFDDQFSVERPDGSNFTLKIRSTKLEDSAMYFCASSELTRSYNEQFFGPGTRLTVL.

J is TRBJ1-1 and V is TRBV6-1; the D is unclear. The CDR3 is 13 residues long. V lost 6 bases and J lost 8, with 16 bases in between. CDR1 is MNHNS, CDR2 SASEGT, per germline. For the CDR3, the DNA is TGTGCCAGCAGCCGCATGACCGGGCGGGAAGCTTTCTTT. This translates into CASSRMTGREAFF.

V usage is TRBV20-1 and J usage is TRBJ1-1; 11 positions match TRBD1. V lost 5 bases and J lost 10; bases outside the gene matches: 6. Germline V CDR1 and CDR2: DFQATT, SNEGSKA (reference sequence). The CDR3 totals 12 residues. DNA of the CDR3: TGCAGTGCTCAGGGACAGGGGGTAGTAGCTTTCTTT. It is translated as CSAQGQGVVAFF.

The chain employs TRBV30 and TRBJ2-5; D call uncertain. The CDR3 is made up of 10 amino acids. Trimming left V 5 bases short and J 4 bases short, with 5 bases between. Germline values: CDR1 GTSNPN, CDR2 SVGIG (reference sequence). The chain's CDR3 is CAWAGETQYF. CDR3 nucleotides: TGTGCCTGGGCTGGAGAGACCCAGTACTTC.

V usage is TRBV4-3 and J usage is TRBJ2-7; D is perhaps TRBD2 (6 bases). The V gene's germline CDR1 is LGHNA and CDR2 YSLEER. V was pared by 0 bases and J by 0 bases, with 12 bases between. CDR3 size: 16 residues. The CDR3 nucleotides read TGCGCCAGCAGCCAAGAGGTTGGGGGGATCTCCTACGAGCAGTACTTC. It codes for CASSQEVGGISYEQYF.

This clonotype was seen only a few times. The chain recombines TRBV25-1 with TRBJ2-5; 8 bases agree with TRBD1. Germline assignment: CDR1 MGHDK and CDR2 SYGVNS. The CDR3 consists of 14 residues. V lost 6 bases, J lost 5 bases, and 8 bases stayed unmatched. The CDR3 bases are TGTGCCAGCAGCCCCACGACAGGGGAGGAGACCCAGTACTTC. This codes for CASSPTTGEETQYF.